Shown below are 24 T cell receptor beta chains from a single sample sequenced in a study of blood T cells in healthy people across ages. A sample-barcoded 5' primer and a J-beta primer mix were used in a second PCR of roughly 6 to 11 cycles. TCRdb fed the 5' RACE reads into MiXCR, producing one record per CDR3 protein. The repertoire holds 550,000 to 800,000 distinct CDR3 sequences, with over 20% as singletons. The sample comprised blood. The receptors come from a man in his 70s in good health.

The V and J genes are TRBV7-9 and TRBJ2-5; D unresolved. The J call could be wrong; TRBJ2-1 is a better fit for the DNA end. The CDR3 totals 12 residues. CDR1 is SEHNR, CDR2 FQNEAQ, per germline (reference sequence). Here the CDR3 reads CAMQRGSSEQFF. CDR3 DNA sequence: TGTGCCATGCAGCGTGGTTCAAGTGAGCAGTTCTTC.

V gene TRBV13 combines with J gene TRBJ2-2; D is perhaps TRBD2 (6 bases). The V gene's germline CDR1 is PRHDT and CDR2 FYEKMQ (reference sequence). This CDR3 spans 16 amino acids. The germline V and J ends were trimmed by 4 bases and 1 base, with 13 bases remaining between them. The CDR3 spells CASSSSDYKNTGELFF. The CDR3 bases are TGTGCCAGCAGCTCCTCGGACTACAAGAACACCGGGGAGCTGTTTTTT.

Remarks on this clonotype: Likely a read error: the CDR3 ends without its conserved phenylalanine or tryptophan. The CDR3, as DNA: TGTGCCAGCAGCGCAGGGGACAGGGGCCGCATTGATACGCAGTATTCT. Protein: CASSAGDRGRIDTQYS. This chain connects TRBV9 to TRBJ2-3; 10 positions agree with TRBD1. Losses at the gene ends were 3 bases for V and 6 bases for J; bases not matched to a gene: 10. The CDR3 has 16 amino acids. In germline, CDR1 is SGDLS, CDR2 YYNGEE.

A few counts support this clonotype. The chain links TRBV5-1 to TRBJ2-2; maybe TRBD2 (5 bases). Germline CDR1 is SGHRS and CDR2 is YFSETQ. The CDR3 contains 14 residues. V lost 7 bases to trimming and J lost 0 bases, with 10 bases between them. The CDR3, as DNA: TGCGCCAGCGGGGAGTCCGCGAACACCGGGGAGCTGTTTTTT. As protein: CASGESANTGELFF.

This sequence joins TRBV5-1 and TRBJ2-2, with D possibly TRBD2 on 5 matching bases. The V end was cut by 5 bases, the J end by 0 bases, with 8 bases between. This CDR3 region has 14 residues. Germline loops: CDR1 SGHRS, CDR2 YFSETQ. The CDR3 coding sequence is TGCGCCAGCAGAAGGACTTCGAACACCGGGGAGCTGTTTTTT. Its protein is CASRRTSNTGELFF.

The chain is built from TRBV5-1 and TRBJ1-4, with 7 bases aligning to TRBD1. From germline, CDR1 is SGHRS and CDR2 YFSETQ. V shed 0 bases, J shed 8 bases, and the junction held 7 bases outside the gene matches. The CDR3 is 15 amino acids. The CDR3: CASSLGTGPQEKLFF. The CDR3 DNA reads as TGCGCCAGCAGCTTGGGGACAGGTCCGCAAGAAAAACTGTTTTTT. Drawing the rest from reference TRBV5-1 and TRBJ1-4, the complete variable domain is KAGVTQTPRYLIKTRGQQVTLSCSPISGHRSVSWYQQTPGQGLQFLFEYFSETQRNKGNFPGRFSGRQFSNSRSEMNVSTLELGDSALYLCASSLGTGPQEKLFFGSGTQLSVL.

The chain couples TRBV11-2 to TRBJ1-5; no clear D gene. In germline, CDR1 is SGHAT, CDR2 FQNNGV. The CDR3 consists of 12 residues. Trimming pared 4 bases from V and 6 bases from J, leaving 7 bases between. CDR3 sequence reads: CASSSRGQPQHF. The DNA of the CDR3 is TGTGCCAGCAGCTCACGGGGTCAGCCCCAGCATTTT.

This clonotype was found a few times. A much larger clone differs by one base, so this may be a read error. The gene calls are TRBV2 and TRBJ1-5; D is ambiguous. Germline V CDR1 and CDR2: SNHLY, FYNNEI. With 6 bases removed from V and 0 bases from J, the gap between germline ends came to 6 bases. The length of the CDR3 is 13 residues. In DNA, the CDR3 is TGTGCCAGCAGCTTTTATAGCAATCAGCCCCAGCATTTT. Its protein is CASSFYSNQPQHF. The complete variable domain, with remaining parts taken from reference TRBV2 and TRBJ1-5, reads EPEVTQTPSHQVTQMGQEVILRCVPISNHLYFYWYRQILGQKVEFLVSFYNNEISEKSEIFDDQFSVERPDGSNFTLKIRSTKLEDSAMYFCASSFYSNQPQHFGDGTRLSIL.

This clonotype was counted a few times. This chain uses TRBV27 with TRBJ2-5, with TRBD2 identical over 9 bases. The J call could be wrong; TRBJ2-7 is a better fit for the DNA end. From germline, CDR1 is MNHEY and CDR2 SMNVEV (reference sequence). The CDR3 runs 14 residues. The CDR3 DNA is TGTGCCAGCAGTGCAAGACTAGCGGCCTACGAGCAGTACTTC. This encodes CASSARLAAYEQYF.

CDR3 protein: CASSPGNSNTGELFF. In nucleotides, the CDR3 is TGTGCCAGCTCTCCAGGGAACTCGAACACCGGGGAGCTGTTTTTT. This sequence joins TRBV18 and TRBJ2-2; D possibly corresponds to TRBD1 (5 bases). Germline V CDR1 and CDR2: KGHSH, LQKENI. V shed 6 bases and J shed 0 bases, with 11 bases lying between them. The CDR3 has 15 amino acids.

This clonotype was observed a few times. J is TRBJ2-1 and V is TRBV9; 11 nucleotides match TRBD2. V lost 4 bases and J lost 8; bases outside the gene matches: 5. Germline loops: CDR1 SGDLS, CDR2 YYNGEE. This CDR3 region has 14 residues. The CDR3 is CASSILAGVDEQFF. The CDR3 nucleotides are TGTGCCAGCAGCATACTAGCGGGAGTGGATGAGCAGTTCTTC.

The chain combines TRBV11-1 with TRBJ2-7; 8 positions agree with TRBD1. Germline V gives CDR1 SGHAT, CDR2 FQDESV (reference sequence). The trim removed 5 bases at V and 3 bases at J, leaving 9 bases unmatched. This CDR3 comprises 15 residues. The CDR3 DNA is TGTGCCAGCAGCCCAATGGACAGGGTGGGCTACGAGCAGTACTTC. Residues: CASSPMDRVGYEQYF.

This clonotype came up a few times. The chain combines TRBV20-1 with TRBJ2-5, with a tentative D call TRBD2 (5 bases). The length of the CDR3 is 13 residues. V was trimmed by 6 bases and J by 2 bases, leaving 13 bases between them. Per germline, CDR1 DFQATT and CDR2 SNEGSKA (reference sequence). DNA for the CDR3: TGCAGTGCCAGCGGACTGACTCAAGAGACCCAGTACTTC. Residues: CSASGLTQETQYF.

This chain connects TRBV7-6 to TRBJ1-2, with D possibly TRBD1 on 5 matching bases. Trimming stripped 1 base from V and 0 bases from J, with 9 bases between. This CDR3 comprises 15 residues. The germline CDR1 and CDR2 sequences are SGHVS and FNYEAQ. CDR3 sequence (DNA): TGTGCCAGCAGCTTAGGGGACGGAACTAACTATGGCTACACCTTC. Its protein is CASSLGDGTNYGYTF.

This clonotype was counted many times. This sequence joins TRBV4-3 and TRBJ2-1; 7 bases map to TRBD1. Germline V CDR1 and CDR2: LGHNA, YSLEER. The CDR3 is made up of 15 amino acids. J gave up 4 bases and V 1 base, and 4 bases lay outside the gene matches. The CDR3 spells CASSQAGTDYNEQFF. The CDR3 DNA reads TGCGCCAGCAGCCAAGCCGGGACAGATTACAATGAGCAGTTCTTC.

This clonotype was detected a few times. The chain links TRBV24-1 to TRBJ2-2; 12 bases align to TRBD1. The junction had 8 bases not matched to a gene; V was cut back by 3 bases and J by 7 bases. This CDR3 contains 17 residues. Germline V CDR1 and CDR2: KGHDR, SFDVKD. This chain's CDR3 is CATSDHTGTGGFGELFF. Written as DNA, the CDR3 is TGTGCCACCAGTGATCACACCGGGACAGGGGGCTTCGGGGAGCTGTTTTTT.

In this sample, this clonotype turned up a few times. Because the CDR3's place on the DNA is in doubt, the DNA is left out and the CDR3 is given as listed by TCRdb. This chain links TRBV7-5 with TRBJ2-1; the table gives TRBD2 as D, unverified against the DNA. TRBV7-5 corresponds to a pseudogene. The CDR3 is 18 amino acids long, termini counted. The CDR3 reads CISVPEAHGGSVYNEQFF.

This clonotype has a handful of counts. The J gene is TRBJ2-7, the V gene TRBV13; D is unresolved. The CDR3 length is 12 residues. Germline assignment: CDR1 PRHDT and CDR2 FYEKMQ (reference sequence). V lost 5 bases and J lost 5, with 10 bases in between. CDR3 sequence: CASSRRTDEQYF. CDR3 sequence (DNA): TGTGCCAGCAGCCGCCGGACGGACGAGCAGTACTTC.

A note on this clonotype: Mismatch with germline at one junction end may stem from a read error. The chain has TRBV7-9 and TRBJ2-1; D not certain. The CDR3 runs 12 residues. The V gene's germline CDR1 is SEHNR and CDR2 FQNEAQ (reference sequence). The CDR3 DNA reads as TGTGCCAGCAGCTTGGGTGGGAATGGGCAGTTCTTC. Encoded protein: CASSLGGNGQFF.

The V and J genes are TRBV5-1 and TRBJ2-5, with 8 bases identical to TRBD1. The junction had 9 bases not matched to a gene; V was cut back by 4 bases and J by 4 bases. Germline CDR1 reads SGHRS; CDR2 reads YFSETQ. The CDR3 is 15 residues long. CDR3 in amino acids: CASSGMGQVAETQYF. The CDR3 coding sequence is TGCGCCAGCAGCGGGATGGGACAGGTCGCAGAGACCCAGTACTTC. Variable domain in full (rest from reference TRBV5-1 and TRBJ2-5): KAGVTQTPRYLIKTRGQQVTLSCSPISGHRSVSWYQQTPGQGLQFLFEYFSETQRNKGNFPGRFSGRQFSNSRSEMNVSTLELGDSALYLCASSGMGQVAETQYFGPGTRLLVL.

The table lists this clonotype with a few counts. The J gene is TRBJ1-3, the V gene TRBV12-3 or TRBV12-4; possibly TRBD1 for D (5 bases). Trimming removed 1 base from V and 2 bases from J, with 9 bases in between. The CDR3 contains 15 residues. The CDR3 nucleotides are TGTGCCAGCAGTTTAGGTGGGGACGCTGGAAACACCATATATTTT. Protein sequence: CASSLGGDAGNTIYF.

Comment on this clonotype: Its ends do not fully match the called genes, so a read error is possible. The chain links TRBV27 to TRBJ1-4; unclear D gene. The CDR3 runs 14 residues. CDR1 is MNHEY, CDR2 SMNVEV, per germline (reference sequence). The CDR3 loop reads CASGFTSTNEKLFF. As DNA, the CDR3 is TGTGCCAGCGGTTTTACTTCAACTAATGAAAAACTGTTTTTT. The entire variable domain, with the rest obtained from reference TRBV27 and TRBJ1-4, is as follows: EAQVTQNPRYLITVTGKKLTVTCSQNMNHEYMSWYRQDPGLGLRQIYYSMNVEVTDKGDVPEGYKVSRKEKRNFPLILESPSPNQTSLYFCASGFTSTNEKLFFGSGTQLSVL.

The chain recombines TRBV5-4 with TRBJ2-6; no reliable D call. Trimming removed 3 bases at V and 0 bases at J, with 13 bases between. The germline gives CDR1 SGHNT, CDR2 YYREEE (reference sequence). The CDR3 extends over 17 amino acids. CDR3 residues: CASSSMTVSSGANVLTF. DNA of the CDR3: TGTGCCAGCAGCTCGATGACGGTTAGCTCTGGGGCCAACGTCCTGACTTTC. The full variable domain, rest sourced from reference TRBV5-4 and TRBJ2-6, is ETGVTQSPTHLIKTRGQQVTLRCSSQSGHNTVSWYQQALGQGPQFIFQYYREEENGRGNFPPRFSGLQFPNYSSELNVNALELDDSALYLCASSSMTVSSGANVLTFGAGSRLTVL.

The V call is TRBV11-1, the J call TRBJ2-2, with a weak D call TRBD1 (6 bases). V dropped 6 bases and J dropped 4 bases, with 24 bases sitting between them. This CDR3 contains 18 residues. The germline gives CDR1 SGHAT, CDR2 FQDESV (reference sequence). The CDR3 DNA reads as TGTGCCAGCAGTTTTCTACAGGGCTTGGGGGTATCCACCGGGGAGCTGTTTTTT. Protein: CASSFLQGLGVSTGELFF.